This TCR beta chain was sequenced during a study of T cell responses to AZD1222 COVID-19 vaccine. Points on this clone: Its target is unknown.

Profiled with immunoSEQ multiplex PCR; TCRdb holds only in-frame clones, not every one. The sample yields nearly 90,000 clones, 89% seen once. The study, taken as a whole, reports: Only a handful of people who got AZD1222 tested seropositive at baseline. A mostly white British donor set with more females was recruited, and clonal diversity was possibly underestimated.

Germline V gives CDR1 SGHRS, CDR2 YFSETQ. CDR3 length equals 17 residues. V was shortened by 4 bases and J by 0 bases, with 17 bases between the two germline ends. Sequences were derived from peripheral blood, sampled 28 days after the second AZD1222 dose. The clonotype was recovered from an adult who received the AZD1222 COVID-19 vaccine. The gene calls are TRBV5-1 and TRBJ1-5; TRBD1 might be the D (6 bases). This CDR3 is CASSLRPGTNSNQPQHF. For the CDR3, the DNA is TGCGCCAGCAGCCTACGGCCCGGGACAAATAGCAATCAGCCCCAGCATTTT.